The rows below give T cell receptor beta chains drawn from one sample of a study of cytomegalovirus exposure and HLA in healthy donors. Libraries were prepared by immunoSEQ multiplex PCR; TCRdb keeps only in-frame clonotypes and omits some of them. The data contain some 130,000 clones, approximately 87% of them singletons. The sequenced sample consisted of PBMCs. All receptors come from a man aged 18 to 30 in good health and CMV-seronegative. CDR3s include the opening cysteine and the closing phenylalanine or tryptophan. Each record gives: CDR3 protein, CDR3 DNA, D gene, clone size, V gene, J gene. A D gene is named only where the DNA matches it firmly. Rows may omit the clone size; those that give it use once, few, many or a size class.

CASSSGLAGRYNEQFF	TGTGCCAGCAGCTCGGGACTAGCCGGAAGATACAATGAGCAGTTCTTC	TRBD2	NA	TRBV7-9	TRBJ2-1
CASRGASAYSNQPQHF	TGTGCCAGCAGAGGGGCCAGCGCATATAGCAATCAGCCCCAGCATTTT	NA	NA	TRBV5-8	TRBJ1-5
CASSELERPYEQYF	TGTGCCAGCAGTGAACTGGAGCGGCCATACGAGCAGTACTTC	NA	NA	TRBV2	TRBJ2-7
CASSVTVGGGTDTQYF	TGTGCCAGCAGCGTAACAGTGGGAGGAGGGACGGATACGCAGTATTTT	NA	NA	TRBV9	TRBJ2-3
CASSRQGVINEQFF	TGTGCCAGCAGCCGACAGGGCGTCATCAATGAGCAGTTCTTC	TRBD1	NA	TRBV6-5	TRBJ2-1
CASSQENSGGYTF	TGCGCCAGCAGCCAAGAAAACAGCGGGGGCTACACCTTC	NA	NA	TRBV4-3	TRBJ1-2
CASSQGAREISGYTF	TGTGCCAGCAGCCAGGGGGCGCGGGAAATATCCGGCTACACCTTC	TRBD1	NA	TRBV5-4	TRBJ1-2
CASSLGRGTEAFF	TGTGCCAGCAGTTTGGGGAGAGGCACTGAAGCTTTCTTT	NA	NA	TRBV28	TRBJ1-1
CASSLVQGSGYTF	TGTGCCAGCAGCTTAGTTCAGGGAAGTGGCTACACCTTC	NA	NA	TRBV7-2	TRBJ1-2
CASIPGLAGGGETQYF	TGTGCCAGCATTCCGGGACTAGCGGGGGGCGGGGAGACCCAGTACTTC	TRBD2	NA	TRBV6-6	TRBJ2-5
CASSWDQGETQYF	TGTGCCAGTAGTTGGGACCAGGGGGAGACCCAGTACTTC	NA	few	TRBV19	TRBJ2-5
CASALSGVSTDTQYF	TGTGCTAGTGCCCTTAGCGGGGTTAGCACAGATACGCAGTATTTT	TRBD2	NA	TRBV12-5	TRBJ2-3
CASSQVGGRRDTIYF	TGCGCCAGCAGCCAGGTGGGGGGGAGAAGAGACACCATATATTTT	NA	NA	TRBV4-1	TRBJ1-3
CASSPLAGGSSYNSPLHF	TGTGCCAGCAGCCCCCTAGCTGGGGGGAGCTCCTATAATTCACCCCTCCACTTT	NA	NA	TRBV27	TRBJ1-6
CASSPGGSIQYF	TGTGCCAGCTCACCGGGGGGAAGCATTCAGTACTTC	NA	NA	TRBV18	TRBJ2-4
CASSRVGQPQHF	TGTGCCAGCAGCCGAGTCGGTCAGCCCCAGCATTTT	NA	NA	TRBV7-2	TRBJ1-5
CSVYGVLNTEAFF	TGCAGCGTTTACGGGGTACTGAACACTGAAGCTTTCTTT	NA	NA	TRBV29-1	TRBJ1-1
CASSSLPGLAGYEQYF	TGTGCCAGCAGCTCGCTACCGGGACTAGCAGGATACGAGCAGTACTTC	TRBD2	NA	TRBV7-8	TRBJ2-7
CASSAGTNSPLHF	TGTGCCAGCAGTGCCGGGACAAATTCACCCCTCCACTTT	NA	NA	TRBV6-4	TRBJ1-6
CASSLQGGVGTGELFF	TGTGCCAGCAGCCTCCAGGGCGGGGTTGGTACCGGGGAGCTGTTTTTT	NA	NA	TRBV13	TRBJ2-2
CAWSEGTGDGYTF	TGTGCCTGGAGTGAGGGGACAGGGGATGGCTACACCTTC	TRBD1	NA	TRBV30	TRBJ1-2
CASSYSSTYEQYF	TGTGCCAGCAGTTATTCGAGTACCTACGAGCAGTACTTC	NA	NA	TRBV6-6	TRBJ2-7
CASSLETGDLNYGYTF	TGTGCCAGCAGCTTAGAGACAGGGGACCTAAACTATGGCTACACCTTC	TRBD1	NA	TRBV7-8	TRBJ1-2
CASSLPNAYEQYF	TGTGCCAGCAGTTTACCAAACGCCTATGAGCAGTACTTC	NA	NA	TRBV6-5	TRBJ2-7
CASSLVSGGGYEQYF	TGTGCCAGTAGCCTAGTGTCAGGGGGTGGCTACGAGCAGTACTTC	TRBD1	NA	TRBV19	TRBJ2-7
CASSFLAGGHEQFF	TGTGCCAGCAGTTTTTTAGCGGGAGGGCATGAGCAGTTCTTC	TRBD2	NA	TRBV27	TRBJ2-1
CASSQVGQTTNSPLHF	TGCGCCAGCAGCCAAGTGGGACAGACAACTAATTCACCCCTCCACTTT	TRBD1	NA	TRBV4-1	TRBJ1-6
CASSDGRDYEQYF	TGTGCCAGCAGTGATGGGCGGGACTACGAGCAGTACTTC	NA	NA	TRBV6-1	TRBJ2-7
CAISAPGQNYEQYF	TGTGCCATCAGTGCTCCGGGACAGAATTACGAGCAGTACTTC	TRBD1	NA	TRBV10-3	TRBJ2-7
CASGGAGATYEQYF	TGTGCCAGTGGGGGGGCAGGTGCTACCTACGAGCAGTACTTC	NA	once	TRBV28	TRBJ2-7
CASRSYSGGADTQYF	TGTGCCAGCAGATCCTATAGCGGGGGGGCTGATACGCAGTATTTT	TRBD2	NA	TRBV6-1	TRBJ2-3
CASSLGQLFEAFF	TGCGCCAGCAGCCTGGGACAGCTTTTTGAAGCTTTCTTT	TRBD1	NA	TRBV4-1	TRBJ1-1
CASSPALGGVNNEQFF	TGCGCCAGCAGCCCCGCTCTGGGGGGAGTCAACAATGAGCAGTTCTTC	NA	NA	TRBV4-3	TRBJ2-1
CASKVQGASNTIYF	TGTGCCAGCAAAGTACAGGGGGCTTCGAACACCATATATTTT	TRBD1	once	TRBV6-5	TRBJ1-3
CASSEGRPGCTF	TGTGCCAGCAGTGAAGGGAGGCCGGGCTGCACCTTC	NA	NA	TRBV6-1	TRBJ1-2
CASSPGQGDREQYF	TGTGCCAGCAGCCCGGGACAGGGGGACCGCGAGCAGTACTTC	TRBD1	few	TRBV5-4	TRBJ2-7
CASRPPSGGRVSGELFF	TGCGCCAGCAGGCCCCCTTCAGGAGGGAGAGTCAGCGGGGAGCTGTTTTTT	NA	NA	TRBV5-1	TRBJ2-2
CASSEYFLDRDRGSAFF	TGTGCCAGCAGTGAATACTTCCTGGACAGGGATCGGGGTTCAGCTTTCTTT	TRBD1	NA	TRBV25-1	TRBJ1-1
CASSSLQGNNYGYTF	TGCGCCAGCAGCTCACTGCAGGGGAATAACTATGGCTACACCTTC	NA	NA	TRBV5-1	TRBJ1-2
CASSGTSGVYEQFF	TGTGCCAGCAGCGGGACTAGCGGGGTATATGAGCAGTTCTTC	TRBD2	NA	TRBV9	TRBJ2-1
CASSQRGAGSKEQYF	TGTGCCAGCAGTCAAAGAGGGGCGGGATCGAAGGAGCAGTACTTC	NA	few	TRBV28	TRBJ2-7
CASSLVSSYTIYF	TGTGCCAGCAGTTTAGTCTCCTCCTACACCATATATTTT	NA	once	TRBV28	TRBJ1-3
CASSFLADEQYF	TGTGCCAGCAGCTTTCTAGCGGACGAGCAGTACTTC	TRBD2	NA	TRBV7-9	TRBJ2-7
CASSLWGQGASNQPQHF	TGTGCCAGCAGTTTATGGGGACAGGGGGCTAGCAATCAGCCCCAGCATTTT	TRBD1	NA	TRBV28	TRBJ1-5
CASSPPPPGGNYGYTF	TGTGCCAGCTCACCACCGCCCCCAGGAGGAAACTATGGCTACACCTTC	NA	NA	TRBV18	TRBJ1-2
CASSVGVLAGDTQYF	TGTGCCAGCAGCGTTGGGGTACTAGCGGGTGATACGCAGTATTTT	TRBD2	NA	TRBV9	TRBJ2-3
CASSLEGWVNTEAFF	TGTGCCAGTAGTTTGGAGGGGTGGGTGAACACTGAAGCTTTCTTT	NA	NA	TRBV19	TRBJ1-1
CASSLAAGGRGYGYTF	TGTGCCAGCAGCTTAGCAGCCGGGGGGAGGGGCTATGGCTACACCTTC	NA	NA	TRBV7-8	TRBJ1-2
CASSPGGMGTSGSEQYF	TGTGCCAGCAGCCCTGGTGGGATGGGGACTAGCGGGAGCGAGCAGTACTTC	TRBD2	NA	TRBV5-4	TRBJ2-7
CASSPILARTDTQYF	TGTGCCAGCAGCCCCATCCTAGCAAGGACAGATACGCAGTATTTT	NA	NA	TRBV27	TRBJ2-3
CASSLETDRAYEQYF	TGCGCCAGCAGCTTGGAAACGGACAGGGCCTACGAGCAGTACTTC	TRBD1	NA	TRBV5-1	TRBJ2-7
CASSSGQQDTQYF	TGTGCCAGCAGCTCAGGACAGCAAGATACGCAGTATTTT	NA	NA	TRBV7-9	TRBJ2-3
CASSLPGLEGYTF	TGTGCCAGCAGCTTGCCAGGGCTAGAAGGCTACACCTTC	NA	NA	TRBV7-2	TRBJ1-2
CASSTSSSYEQYF	TGTGCCAGCAGCACCTCTAGCTCCTACGAGCAGTACTTC	NA	NA	TRBV13	TRBJ2-7
CASMTGQYQPQHF	TGTGCCTCAATGACGGGACAGTATCAGCCCCAGCATTTT	TRBD1	NA	TRBV6-1	TRBJ1-5
CASSSDTYNEQFF	TGTGCCAGCAGTTCGGACACCTACAATGAGCAGTTCTTC	NA	NA	TRBV6-4	TRBJ2-1
CASSYARGPLLGYTF	TGTGCCAGCAGTTACGCGAGGGGGCCACTCCTTGGCTACACCTTC	TRBD1	NA	TRBV6-5	TRBJ1-2
CASSLFDRAGDGGYTF	TGTGCCAGCAGCTTATTCGATCGTGCGGGGGACGGGGGCTACACCTTC	NA	NA	TRBV7-8	TRBJ1-2
CASSESGENTEAFF	TGTGCCAGCAGTGAATCGGGGGAGAACACTGAAGCTTTCTTT	NA	NA	TRBV25-1	TRBJ1-1